The rows below give T cell receptor beta chains drawn from one sample of a study of neurological immune-mediated disorders. TCRdb fed the 5' RACE reads into MiXCR, producing one record per CDR3 protein. The sample has some 55,000 distinct CDR3 sequences, about 8% seen once; the top ten hold 1.9%. Sequenced input: PBMCs. The receptors were sampled from a woman between 40 and 50 years old in good health. CDR3s include the opening cysteine and the closing phenylalanine or tryptophan. The order of the fields is J gene, clone size, V gene, D gene, CDR3 protein, CDR3 DNA. A D gene is named only where the DNA matches it firmly. Expanded clones are given a class, and other clones once, few, many or no size at all.

TRBJ2-3 | many | TRBV11-2 | TRBD1 | CASSRVGQWSPSTDTQYF | TGTGCCAGCAGCCGGGTGGGACAGTGGAGTCCGAGCACAGATACGCAGTATTTT
TRBJ2-7 | few | TRBV20-1 | TRBD2 | CSARAGTSGRALSNEQYF | TGCAGTGCTAGAGCCGGGACTAGCGGGAGGGCCTTATCGAATGAGCAGTACTTC
TRBJ1-5 | many | TRBV9 | NA | CASSVEGQGEQPQHF | TGTGCCAGCAGCGTAGAAGGTCAGGGTGAACAGCCCCAGCATTTT
TRBJ1-2 | many | TRBV10-3 | NA | CAISESRGQRLYGYTF | TGTGCCATCAGTGAGTCAAGAGGACAGAGACTCTATGGCTACACCTTC
TRBJ2-7 | NA | TRBV5-1 | TRBD1 | CASYRGPSDYEQYF | TGCGCCAGCTACAGGGGCCCCTCCGATTACGAGCAGTACTTC
TRBJ2-5 | few | TRBV12-3/TRBV12-4 | NA | CASSSQEEETQYF | TGTGCCAGCAGTTCTCAGGAGGAAGAGACCCAGTACTTC
TRBJ2-2 | many | TRBV5-1 | NA | CASSLATTGELFF | TGCGCCAGCAGCTTGGCCACCACCGGGGAGCTGTTTTTT
TRBJ1-1 | many | TRBV2 | NA | CASSYSSVMNTEAFF | TGTGCCAGCTCCTACAGTTCAGTTATGAACACTGAAGCTTTCTTT
TRBJ2-6 | many | TRBV7-8 | TRBD2 | CASSLALRGASGANVLTF | TGTGCCAGCAGCTTAGCGTTGCGGGGGGCCTCTGGGGCCAACGTCCTGACTTTC
TRBJ2-7 | many | TRBV7-2 | NA | CASSAGLRSYEQYF | TGTGCCAGCAGCGCAGGACTCAGATCCTACGAGCAGTACTTC
TRBJ2-4 | many | TRBV6-5 | NA | CASSYSIGVAKNIQYF | TGTGCCAGCAGTTACTCGATTGGAGTAGCCAAAAACATTCAGTACTTC
TRBJ2-1 | NA | TRBV7-9 | TRBD2 | CASSLATSGGGDEQFF | TGTGCCAGCAGCTTAGCGACTAGCGGAGGGGGGGATGAGCAGTTCTTC
TRBJ1-2 | many | TRBV4-1 | NA | CASSQELGYGYTF | TGCGCCAGCAGCCAAGAACTAGGGTACGGCTACACCTTC
TRBJ1-1 | many | TRBV5-1 | NA | CASSLEGGLEAFF | TGCGCCAGTAGCTTGGAGGGAGGTTTGGAAGCTTTCTTT
TRBJ2-7 | many | TRBV20-1 | TRBD1 | CSALGQGNYEQYF | TGCAGTGCCCTGGGACAGGGAAACTACGAGCAGTACTTC
TRBJ2-1 | many | TRBV5-1 | TRBD1 | CASSLADGQGPREQFF | TGCGCCAGCAGCTTGGCCGACGGACAGGGTCCCCGAGAGCAGTTCTTC
TRBJ1-2 | few | TRBV7-2 | NA | CASSRDNYYGYTF | TGTGCCAGCAGTAGAGACAATTACTATGGCTACACCTTC
TRBJ2-1 | many | TRBV20-1 | TRBD2 | CSAPPSSGRYNEQFF | TGCAGTGCCCCTCCGTCTAGCGGGAGATACAATGAGCAGTTCTTC
TRBJ2-7 | NA | TRBV4-3 | NA | CASSHQLESILYEKYF | TGCGCCAGCAGCCATCAGCTGGAGTCCATTCTCTACGAGAAGTACTTC
TRBJ1-1 | NA | TRBV9 | NA | CASSVGSNTEAFF | TGTGCCAGCAGCGTAGGATCTAACACTGAAGCTTTCTTT
TRBJ2-3 | many | TRBV10-3 | TRBD2 | CAIGRSGGSTDTQYF | TGTGCCATCGGGCGGAGCGGGGGGAGCACAGATACGCAGTATTTT
TRBJ2-4 | many | TRBV20-1 | NA | CSALLKAGKNIQYF | TGCAGTGCCCTCTTGAAGGCAGGCAAAAACATTCAGTACTTC
TRBJ1-2 | many | TRBV29-1 | NA | CSVQGQGRGYTF | TGCAGCGTCCAGGGCCAGGGCCGTGGCTACACCTTC
TRBJ2-3 | many | TRBV20-1 | NA | CSALGELTDTQYF | TGCAGTGCTTTGGGGGAGCTAACAGATACGCAGTATTTT
TRBJ2-7 | many | TRBV6-5 | TRBD1 | CASSTRDRADEQYF | TGTGCCAGCAGTACCCGGGACAGGGCAGACGAGCAGTACTTC
TRBJ2-1 | few | TRBV20-1 | TRBD2 | CSARRVAGGPDEQFF | TGCAGTGCTAGACGCGTAGCGGGGGGGCCCGATGAGCAGTTCTTC
TRBJ2-2 | many | TRBV5-1 | NA | CASRATGTNTGELFF | TGCGCCAGCAGAGCGACAGGAACGAACACCGGGGAGCTGTTTTTT
TRBJ2-3 | NA | TRBV7-3 | NA | CASSLTLGNTQYF | TGTGCCAGCAGCTTAACCTTGGGCAATACGCAGTATTTT
TRBJ1-5 | many | TRBV5-6 | NA | CASSFSSGGQPQHF | TGTGCCAGCAGCTTCTCATCGGGGGGGCAGCCCCAGCATTTT
TRBJ2-1 | few | TRBV7-8 | NA | CASRRRREDHNEQFF | TGTGCCAGCAGGCGGCGGAGGGAGGACCACAATGAGCAGTTCTTC
TRBJ1-4 | many | TRBV5-5 | NA | CASGLGQGMRGGLFF | TGTGCCAGCGGTCTGGGGCAGGGGATGAGGGGAGGACTGTTTTTT
TRBJ2-6 | many | TRBV3-1 | NA | CASSPRDSGANVLTF | TGTGCCAGCAGCCCCAGGGACTCTGGGGCCAACGTCCTGACTTTC
TRBJ1-5 | NA | TRBV6-2/TRBV6-3 | TRBD1 | CASSYPRTGAQPQHF | TGTGCCAGCAGTTACCCCCGGACAGGGGCTCAGCCCCAGCATTTT
TRBJ1-1 | many | TRBV5-1 | NA | CASSPRQMNTEAFF | TGCGCCAGCAGCCCGCGTCAGATGAACACTGAAGCTTTCTTT
TRBJ1-1 | many | TRBV20-1 | NA | CSARDFRDKNTEAFF | TGCAGTGCTAGAGATTTCAGAGATAAGAACACTGAAGCTTTCTTT